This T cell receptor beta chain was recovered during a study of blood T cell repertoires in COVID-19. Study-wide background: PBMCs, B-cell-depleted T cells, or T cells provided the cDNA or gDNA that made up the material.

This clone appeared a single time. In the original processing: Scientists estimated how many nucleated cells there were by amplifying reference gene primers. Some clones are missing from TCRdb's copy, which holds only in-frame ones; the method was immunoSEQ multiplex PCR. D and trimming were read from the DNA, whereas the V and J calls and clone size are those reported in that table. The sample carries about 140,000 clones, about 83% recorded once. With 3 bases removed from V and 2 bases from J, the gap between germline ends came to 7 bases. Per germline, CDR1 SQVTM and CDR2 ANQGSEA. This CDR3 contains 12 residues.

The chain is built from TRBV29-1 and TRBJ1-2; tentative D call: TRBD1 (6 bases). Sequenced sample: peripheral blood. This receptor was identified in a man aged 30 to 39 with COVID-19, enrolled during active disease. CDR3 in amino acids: CSVDRGNYGYTF. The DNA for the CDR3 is TGCAGCGTTGACAGGGGAAACTATGGCTACACCTTC.